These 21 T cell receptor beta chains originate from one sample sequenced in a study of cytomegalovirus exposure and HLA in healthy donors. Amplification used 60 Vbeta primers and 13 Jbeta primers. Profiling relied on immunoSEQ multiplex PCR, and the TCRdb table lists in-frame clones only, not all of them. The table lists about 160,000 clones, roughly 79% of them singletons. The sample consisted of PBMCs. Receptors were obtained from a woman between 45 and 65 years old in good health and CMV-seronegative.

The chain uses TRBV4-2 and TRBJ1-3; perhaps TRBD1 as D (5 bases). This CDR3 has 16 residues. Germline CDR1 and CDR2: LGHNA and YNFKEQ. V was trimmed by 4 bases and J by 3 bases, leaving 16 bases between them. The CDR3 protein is CASSPPVGGSGNTIYF. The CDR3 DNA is TGTGCCAGCAGCCCCCCGGTCGGGGGTAGTGGAAACACCATATATTTT.

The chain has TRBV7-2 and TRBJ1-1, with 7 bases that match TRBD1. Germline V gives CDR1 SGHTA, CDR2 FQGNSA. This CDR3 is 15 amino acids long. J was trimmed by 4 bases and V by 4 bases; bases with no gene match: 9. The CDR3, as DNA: TGTGCCAGCAGCTCCCGACAGGGCCCCAGCACTGAAGCTTTCTTT. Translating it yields CASSSRQGPSTEAFF.

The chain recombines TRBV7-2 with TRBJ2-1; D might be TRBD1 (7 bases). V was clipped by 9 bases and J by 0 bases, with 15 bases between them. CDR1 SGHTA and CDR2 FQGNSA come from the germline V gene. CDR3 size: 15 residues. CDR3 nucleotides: TGTGCCAGTGGAGGGCAGGGGGGCTCCTACAATGAGCAGTTCTTC. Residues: CASGGQGGSYNEQFF.

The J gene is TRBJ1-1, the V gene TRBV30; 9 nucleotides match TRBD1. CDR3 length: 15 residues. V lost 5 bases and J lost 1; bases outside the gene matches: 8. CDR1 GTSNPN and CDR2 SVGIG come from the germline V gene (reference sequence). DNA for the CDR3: TGTGCCTGGGTGGGACAGGGTGTGGAGAACACTGAAGCTTTCTTT. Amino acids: CAWVGQGVENTEAFF.

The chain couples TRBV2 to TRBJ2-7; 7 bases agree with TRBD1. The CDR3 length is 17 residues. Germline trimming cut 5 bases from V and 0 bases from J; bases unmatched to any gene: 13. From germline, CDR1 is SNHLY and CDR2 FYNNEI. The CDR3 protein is CASSPEHRGPTSYEQYF. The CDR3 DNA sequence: TGTGCCAGCAGTCCCGAACACAGGGGTCCCACCTCCTACGAGCAGTACTTC.

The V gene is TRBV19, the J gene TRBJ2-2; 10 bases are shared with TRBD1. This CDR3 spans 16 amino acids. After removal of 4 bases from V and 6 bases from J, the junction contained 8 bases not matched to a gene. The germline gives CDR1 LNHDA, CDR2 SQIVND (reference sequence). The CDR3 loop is CASSKSWTGGAGELFF. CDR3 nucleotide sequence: TGTGCCAGTAGTAAGAGCTGGACAGGGGGAGCCGGGGAGCTGTTTTTT.

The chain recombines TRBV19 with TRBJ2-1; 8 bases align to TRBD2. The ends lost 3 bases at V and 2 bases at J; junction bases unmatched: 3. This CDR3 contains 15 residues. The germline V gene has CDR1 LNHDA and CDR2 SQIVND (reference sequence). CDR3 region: CASSIGRGAYNEQFF. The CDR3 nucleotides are TGTGCCAGTAGTATCGGGCGGGGGGCCTACAATGAGCAGTTCTTC.

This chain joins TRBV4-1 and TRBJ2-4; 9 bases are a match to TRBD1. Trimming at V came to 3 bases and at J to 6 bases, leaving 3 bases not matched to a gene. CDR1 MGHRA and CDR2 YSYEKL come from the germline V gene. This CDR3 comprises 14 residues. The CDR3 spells CASSHPDRGNIQYF. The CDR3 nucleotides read TGCGCCAGCAGCCATCCGGACAGGGGAAACATTCAGTACTTC.

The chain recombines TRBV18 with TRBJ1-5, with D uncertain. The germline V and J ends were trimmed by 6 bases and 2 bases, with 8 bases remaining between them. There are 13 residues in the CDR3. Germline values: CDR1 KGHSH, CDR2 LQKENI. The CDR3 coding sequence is TGTGCCAGCTCTTCAACGGGCAATCAGCCCCAGCATTTT. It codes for CASSSTGNQPQHF. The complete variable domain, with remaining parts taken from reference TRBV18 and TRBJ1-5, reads NAGVMQNPRHLVRRRGQEARLRCSPMKGHSHVYWYRQLPEEGLKFMVYLQKENIIDESGMPKERFSAEFPKEGPSILRIQQVVRGDSAAYFCASSSTGNQPQHFGDGTRLSIL.

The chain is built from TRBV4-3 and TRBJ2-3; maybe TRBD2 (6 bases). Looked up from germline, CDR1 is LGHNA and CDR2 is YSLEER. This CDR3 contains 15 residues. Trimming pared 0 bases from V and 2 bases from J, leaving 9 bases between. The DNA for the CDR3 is TGCGCCAGCAGCCAAGATTGGGACTTCACAGATACGCAGTATTTT. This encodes CASSQDWDFTDTQYF.

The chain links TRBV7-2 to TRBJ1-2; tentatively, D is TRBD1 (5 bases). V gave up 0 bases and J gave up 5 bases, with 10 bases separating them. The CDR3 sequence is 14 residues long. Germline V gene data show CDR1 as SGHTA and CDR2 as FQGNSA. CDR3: CASSLARAEYGYTF. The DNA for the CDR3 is TGTGCCAGCAGCTTAGCCAGGGCAGAGTATGGCTACACCTTC.

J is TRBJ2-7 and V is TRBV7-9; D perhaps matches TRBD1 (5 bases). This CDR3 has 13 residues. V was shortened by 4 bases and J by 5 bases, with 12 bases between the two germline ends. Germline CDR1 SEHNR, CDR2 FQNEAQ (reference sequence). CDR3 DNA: TGTGCCAGCAGCTCCCCTATGACAGACGAGCAGTACTTC. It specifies CASSSPMTDEQYF.

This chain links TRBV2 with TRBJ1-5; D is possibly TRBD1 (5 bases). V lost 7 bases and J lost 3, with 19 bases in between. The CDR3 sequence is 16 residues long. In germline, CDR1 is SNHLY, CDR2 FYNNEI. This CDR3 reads CASTPRKVGVNQPQHF. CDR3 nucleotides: TGTGCCAGCACTCCCCGGAAGGTAGGGGTCAATCAGCCCCAGCATTTT.

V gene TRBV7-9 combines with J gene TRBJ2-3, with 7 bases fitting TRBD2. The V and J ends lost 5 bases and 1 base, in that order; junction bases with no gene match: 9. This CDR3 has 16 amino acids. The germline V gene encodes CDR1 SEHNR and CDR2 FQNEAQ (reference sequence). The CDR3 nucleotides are TGTGCCAGCAGCCCATCCTTTGGGGGGGGCACAGATACGCAGTATTTT. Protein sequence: CASSPSFGGGTDTQYF.

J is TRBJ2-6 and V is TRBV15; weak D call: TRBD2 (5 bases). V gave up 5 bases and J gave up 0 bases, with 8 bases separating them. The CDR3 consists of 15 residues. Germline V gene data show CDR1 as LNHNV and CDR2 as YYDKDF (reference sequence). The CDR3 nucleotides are TGTGCCACCAGCGGGAGTTTCTCTGGGGCCAACGTCCTGACTTTC. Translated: CATSGSFSGANVLTF.

The CDR3, as DNA: TGTGCCAGCAGTCCAGGGACAGTCTTTAATGAAAAACTGTTTTTT. This translates into CASSPGTVFNEKLFF. This rearrangement joins TRBV5-8 to TRBJ1-4; TRBD1 aligns across 7 bases. V lost 5 bases, J lost 4 bases, and 8 bases stayed unmatched. The CDR3 length is 15 residues. Per the germline V gene, CDR1 is SGHTS and CDR2 is YDEGEE.

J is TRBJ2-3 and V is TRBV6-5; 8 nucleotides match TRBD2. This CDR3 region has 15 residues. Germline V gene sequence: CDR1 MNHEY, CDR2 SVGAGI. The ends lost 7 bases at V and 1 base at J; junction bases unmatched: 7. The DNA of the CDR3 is TGTGCCAGCAACCCGGGGGGGCTCGGCACAGATACGCAGTATTTT. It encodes CASNPGGLGTDTQYF.

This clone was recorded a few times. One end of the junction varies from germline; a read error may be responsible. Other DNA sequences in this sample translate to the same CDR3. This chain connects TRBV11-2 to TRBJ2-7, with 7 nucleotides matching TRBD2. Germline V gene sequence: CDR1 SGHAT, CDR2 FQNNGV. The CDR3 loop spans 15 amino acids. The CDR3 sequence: CASSLVASGVYEQYF. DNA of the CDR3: TGTGCCAGCAGCTTAGTAGCTAGCGGTGTGTACGAACAGTACTTC.

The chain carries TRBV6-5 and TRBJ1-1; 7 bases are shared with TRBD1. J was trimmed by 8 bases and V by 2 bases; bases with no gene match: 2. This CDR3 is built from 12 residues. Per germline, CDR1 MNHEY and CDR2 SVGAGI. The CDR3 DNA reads TGTGCCAGCAGTTACGAGGGGGCGGAAGCTTTCTTT. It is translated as CASSYEGAEAFF.

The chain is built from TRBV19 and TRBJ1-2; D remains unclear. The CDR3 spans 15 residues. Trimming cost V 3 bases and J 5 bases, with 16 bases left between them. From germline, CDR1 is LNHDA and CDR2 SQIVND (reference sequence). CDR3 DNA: TGTGCCAGTAGTATGGAAGAGGTATCTGGATATGGCTACACCTTC. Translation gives CASSMEEVSGYGYTF.

CDR3 nucleotides: TGTGCCAGCAGCGCCCCCCTGGAGACTAGCGGGAGAGCGTACCAAGAGACCCAGTACTTC. Its translation is CASSAPLETSGRAYQETQYF. The gene calls are TRBV9 and TRBJ2-5, with TRBD2 matching over 12 bases. CDR3 length equals 20 residues. V trimming: 3 bases; J trimming: 0 bases; junction bases outside the gene matches: 15. The germline CDR1 and CDR2 sequences are SGDLS and YYNGEE.